This T cell receptor beta chain was captured by sequencing in a study of T cells after yellow fever vaccination. Broader study findings: A small share of clonotypes appeared in both CD4 and CD8 compartments.

This clonotype was seen at least ten times. Trimming cost V 6 bases and J 6 bases; bases outside gene matches: 8. CDR1 is MNHEY and CDR2 is SMNVEV in the germline V gene (reference sequence). This CDR3 is built from 14 residues. Template switching with 5'RACE generated the TCR cDNA and added a universal primer site and UMIs. A single record per CDR3 protein comes from TCRdb applying MiXCR to the 5' RACE reads. Of 40,000 to 50,000 distinct CDR3 sequences in the sample, approximately 6.3% were seen once. The rearrangement uses TRBV27 and TRBJ2-3; 8 bases agree with TRBD2. This TCR derives from a man aged 30 to 39 who received the YFV17D yellow fever vaccine. This specimen consisted of CD8+ T cells not binding an NS4B(214-222) dextramer, sorted from PBMCs, obtained 45 days after the yellow fever booster vaccination. The CDR3 DNA is TGTGCCAGCAGCGGGCTAGCGGGTCCTGATACGCAGTATTTT. Encoded protein: CASSGLAGPDTQYF.